A single sample gave rise to the 28 T cell receptor beta chains below, sequenced in a study of radiotherapy plus CTLA-4 blockade in lung cancer. The assay was immunoSEQ multiplex PCR, and TCRdb's table has in-frame clones only and misses some. Of 40,000 to 55,000 clones detected, roughly three quarters appear once; the ten largest clones hold about 2.7%. Specimen: peripheral blood, collected from a patient treated with radiotherapy plus ipilimumab. These receptor sequences come from a human donor with non-small cell lung cancer whose response to radiotherapy plus ipilimumab could not be evaluated.

The chain has TRBV9 and TRBJ2-7; 8 bases fit TRBD1. The CDR3 is 15 residues long. The junction had 4 bases not matched to a gene; V was cut back by 0 bases and J by 2 bases. Germline V lookup: CDR1 SGDLS, CDR2 YYNGEE. CDR3 loop: CASSVETGATYEQYF. Here the CDR3 DNA reads TGTGCCAGCAGCGTAGAGACAGGGGCAACCTACGAGCAGTACTTC.

This chain links TRBV2 with TRBJ2-7, with 7 bases fitting TRBD1. The length of the CDR3 is 14 residues. V was clipped by 4 bases and J by 5 bases; unmatched bases: 8. The V gene's germline CDR1 is SNHLY and CDR2 FYNNEI. This CDR3 is CASSVGRQGDEQYF. CDR3 DNA sequence: TGTGCCAGCAGTGTAGGTAGGCAGGGGGACGAGCAGTACTTC.

The chain's CDR3 is CASSHPGSAGKTQYF. Here the CDR3 DNA reads TGTGCCAGCAGCCACCCGGGTTCCGCAGGGAAGACCCAGTACTTC. V gene TRBV4-2 combines with J gene TRBJ2-5; D is possibly TRBD1 (5 bases). The CDR3 contains 15 residues. Germline CDR1 is LGHNA and CDR2 is YNFKEQ. Trimming stripped 3 bases from V and 6 bases from J, with 17 bases between.

This clone was seen just once. The chain combines TRBV18 with TRBJ2-3; weak D call: TRBD2 (7 bases). V lost 7 bases, J lost 1 base, and 12 bases lay in between. Per germline, CDR1 KGHSH and CDR2 LQKENI. The CDR3 sequence is 14 residues long. The DNA of the CDR3 is TGTGCCAGCTTGGGGGGGGCTGGCACAGATACGCAGTATTTT. Residues: CASLGGAGTDTQYF.

The V gene is TRBV29-1, the J gene TRBJ1-2, with TRBD1 matching over 7 bases. CDR3 length: 11 residues. After removal of 7 bases from V and 8 bases from J, the junction contained 7 bases not matched to a gene. Germline CDR1 SQVTM, CDR2 ANQGSEA. The CDR3 sequence: CSDRQGDGYTF. The CDR3 nucleotides read TGCAGCGACAGACAGGGTGACGGCTACACCTTC.

The chain links TRBV14 to TRBJ2-1; D is perhaps TRBD1 (5 bases). The germline CDR1 and CDR2 sequences are SGHDN and FVKESK. V shed 1 base and J shed 8 bases, with 18 bases lying between them. The CDR3 totals 16 residues. The CDR3, as DNA: TGTGCCAGCAGCCAAGCTCTGGACACTTTTGGGGATGAGCAGTTCTTC. It encodes CASSQALDTFGDEQFF.

The chain combines TRBV2 with TRBJ2-4; 7 bases are shared with TRBD1. V lost 10 bases, J lost 6 bases, and 3 bases stayed unmatched. This CDR3 contains 11 residues. Germline V gives CDR1 SNHLY, CDR2 FYNNEI. The CDR3 coding sequence is TGTGCCAAACAGGGGCCAAACATTCAGTACTTC. This encodes CAKQGPNIQYF.

This sequence joins TRBV6-5 and TRBJ1-5, with 8 bases identical to TRBD1. Germline loops: CDR1 MNHEY, CDR2 SVGAGI. Trimming took 6 bases from V and 4 from J; bases not matched to a gene: 8. CDR3 length equals 15 residues. The CDR3 here is CASSSGTGQNQPQHF. CDR3 coding DNA: TGTGCCAGCAGCTCCGGGACAGGACAAAATCAGCCCCAGCATTTT.

The V call is TRBV7-9, the J call TRBJ2-5; TRBD2 is a possible D gene (5 bases). Trimming pared 1 base from V and 2 bases from J, leaving 17 bases between. The CDR3 length is 17 residues. CDR1 is SEHNR, CDR2 FQNEAQ, per germline (reference sequence). CDR3 sequence (DNA): TGTGCCAGCAGCTTAGTAGGTTTGGGAGACTATCAAGAGACCCAGTACTTC. Translated: CASSLVGLGDYQETQYF.

The sample holds a few counts of this clone. The CDR3: CASSVGLTGELFF. The DNA of the CDR3 is TGTGCCAGCAGCGTAGGGCTCACCGGGGAGCTGTTTTTT. This rearrangement joins TRBV9 to TRBJ2-2; D uncertain. V was shortened by 0 bases and J by 4 bases, with 4 bases between the two germline ends. Looked up from germline, CDR1 is SGDLS and CDR2 is YYNGEE. The CDR3 runs to 13 residues.

The chain has TRBV28 and TRBJ2-5, with 7 bases that match TRBD1. Trimming at V came to 6 bases and at J to 5 bases, leaving 18 bases not matched to a gene. From germline, CDR1 is MDHEN and CDR2 SYDVKM. This CDR3 region has 17 residues. The CDR3: CASRHGGQALRGETQYF. The DNA of the CDR3 is TGTGCCAGCAGACATGGCGGACAGGCCCTAAGGGGGGAGACCCAGTACTTC. Variable domain in full (rest from reference TRBV28 and TRBJ2-5): DVKVTQSSRYLVKRTGEKVFLECVQDMDHENMFWYRQDPGLGLRLIYFSYDVKMKEKGDIPEGYSVSREKKERFSLILESASTNQTSMYLCASRHGGQALRGETQYFGPGTRLLVL.

The J gene is TRBJ2-3, the V gene TRBV10-2; D is unclear. V was cut by 5 bases and J by 1 base, with 10 bases left in between. This CDR3 is built from 14 residues. From germline, CDR1 is WSHSY and CDR2 SAAADI. The CDR3 sequence: CASSPGLRTDTQYF. The CDR3 DNA reads TGCGCCAGCAGTCCGGGTTTGCGCACAGATACGCAGTATTTT.

This clone was seen a few times. The CDR3 DNA sequence: TGCAGCGTCGTACAAGGACAGTATCAAAACACTGAAGCTTTCTTT. Encoded protein: CSVVQGQYQNTEAFF. This chain uses TRBV29-1 with TRBJ1-1; D possibly corresponds to TRBD1 (6 bases). CDR1 and CDR2 from the germline V gene are SQVTM and ANQGSEA. V was shortened by 6 bases and J by 2 bases, with 19 bases between the two germline ends. There are 15 residues in the CDR3.

The V gene is TRBV2, the J gene TRBJ1-1; D unresolved. This CDR3 is built from 13 residues. The V gene lost 7 bases and the J gene lost 1 base, with 10 bases spanning the gap. Germline assignment: CDR1 SNHLY and CDR2 FYNNEI. CDR3 residues: CASIRDSNTEAFF. CDR3 DNA: TGTGCCAGCATCCGAGACTCGAACACTGAAGCTTTCTTT.

V and J are TRBV5-1 and TRBJ1-1; no firm D call. Trimming took 0 bases from V and 0 from J, leaving 6 bases between them. The CDR3 sequence is 14 residues long. Germline CDR1 is SGHRS and CDR2 is YFSETQ. CDR3 protein: CASSLASVNTEAFF. CDR3 sequence (DNA): TGCGCCAGCAGCTTGGCCTCGGTGAACACTGAAGCTTTCTTT.

CDR3 region: CSVASQVVAGGDEQYF. Here the CDR3 DNA reads TGCAGCGTTGCCTCACAGGTGGTAGCGGGGGGCGATGAGCAGTACTTC. V gene TRBV29-1 combines with J gene TRBJ2-7, with 10 bases matching TRBD2. Germline assignment: CDR1 SQVTM and CDR2 ANQGSEA. The CDR3 totals 16 residues. V was clipped by 4 bases and J by 7 bases; unmatched bases: 16.

V and J are TRBV7-9 and TRBJ1-3; D gene unclear. The V end lost 4 bases, the J end lost 7 bases, and 17 bases lay between the germline ends. The germline gives CDR1 SEHNR, CDR2 FQNEAQ (reference sequence). The CDR3 covers 15 residues. The CDR3 DNA reads as TGTGCCAGCAGCTCCCTTAATGAACTAGTGAACACCATATATTTT. Its protein product is CASSSLNELVNTIYF.

The chain employs TRBV5-1 and TRBJ2-7; 11 positions match TRBD2. CDR3 size: 19 residues. Trimming at V came to 4 bases and at J to 0 bases, leaving 15 bases not matched to a gene. Looked up from germline, CDR1 is SGHRS and CDR2 is YFSETQ. The CDR3 DNA sequence: TGCGCCAGCAGCCAACATCTAGCGGGAGGACCCAGGAGCTCCTACGAGCAGTACTTC. Its translation: CASSQHLAGGPRSSYEQYF. Combining the CDR3 with reference TRBV5-1 and TRBJ2-7 gives the whole variable domain KAGVTQTPRYLIKTRGQQVTLSCSPISGHRSVSWYQQTPGQGLQFLFEYFSETQRNKGNFPGRFSGRQFSNSRSEMNVSTLELGDSALYLCASSQHLAGGPRSSYEQYFGPGTRLTVT.

J is TRBJ2-2 and V is TRBV4-3; maybe TRBD2 (7 bases). There are 17 residues in the CDR3. V was trimmed by 0 bases and J by 4 bases, leaving 15 bases between them. Germline CDR1 and CDR2: LGHNA and YSLEER. Written as DNA, the CDR3 is TGCGCCAGCAGCCAAGATCACGGGGGGCTAGGCACCGGGGAGCTGTTTTTT. This translates into CASSQDHGGLGTGELFF.

This clone was observed a handful of times. The rearrangement joins TRBV10-1 to TRBJ2-7; D might be TRBD2 (6 bases). V was clipped by 3 bases and J by 1 base, with 16 bases between them. The CDR3 is 16 amino acids. Looked up from germline, CDR1 is WNHNN and CDR2 is SYGVQD (reference sequence). The chain's CDR3 is CASSDQYSGPSYEQYF. In DNA form, the CDR3 reads TGCGCCAGCAGTGATCAATATAGCGGCCCGTCCTACGAGCAGTACTTC.

In DNA form, the CDR3 reads TGTGCCTGGAGGGCTACCCTTCTAGCGGCCTCCTACAATGAGCAGTTCTTC. This gives the protein CAWRATLLAASYNEQFF. This chain joins TRBV30 and TRBJ2-1, with 7 bases fitting TRBD2. The CDR3 runs to 17 residues. The ends lost 3 bases at V and 0 bases at J; junction bases unmatched: 11. CDR1 is GTSNPN, CDR2 SVGIG, per germline (reference sequence).

This chain uses TRBV28 with TRBJ1-1, with D perhaps TRBD1 (6 bases). This CDR3 contains 14 residues. Trimming pared 11 bases from V and 4 bases from J, leaving 20 bases between. The V gene's germline CDR1 is MDHEN and CDR2 SYDVKM. The CDR3 bases are TGTGCCGTAGTAGGGGGAGGGATACGCACTGAAGCTTTCTTT. It is translated as CAVVGGGIRTEAFF.

CDR3 protein: CASSLEIRGAGGYTF. The CDR3 nucleotides are TGTGCCAGCAGCTTGGAAATCAGGGGCGCGGGTGGCTACACCTTC. The V and J genes are TRBV5-6 and TRBJ1-2; possibly TRBD1 for D (6 bases). The CDR3 runs 15 residues. V lost 0 bases and J 7 bases, leaving 16 bases between the germline ends. CDR1 is SGHDT, CDR2 YYEEEE, per germline.

J is TRBJ1-5 and V is TRBV19; a weak D match, TRBD1 (5 bases). The CDR3 covers 15 residues. The V end was cut by 1 base, the J end by 4 bases, with 11 bases between. Germline V gives CDR1 LNHDA, CDR2 SQIVND (reference sequence). The CDR3 here is CASSIGGGRNQPQHF. The CDR3 region has the DNA TGTGCCAGTAGTATAGGGGGGGGACGGAATCAGCCCCAGCATTTT.

The chain joins TRBV28 to TRBJ2-3; D possibly corresponds to TRBD2 (6 bases). From germline, CDR1 is MDHEN and CDR2 SYDVKM. This CDR3 contains 16 residues. The ends were cut back, 5 bases at V and 8 bases at J, with 23 bases in the middle. DNA of the CDR3: TGTGCCAGCAGTACCAACCGGGACTGGGGGGAAGGTACGCAGTATTTT. Protein product: CASSTNRDWGEGTQYF.

This chain links TRBV5-1 with TRBJ2-7; D not certain. The germline V and J ends were trimmed by 3 bases and 5 bases, with 9 bases remaining between them. CDR3 length: 12 residues. CDR1 and CDR2 from the germline V gene are SGHRS and YFSETQ. CDR3 in amino acids: CASSSRLHEQYF. The CDR3 DNA reads TGCGCCAGCAGCTCTAGGCTCCACGAGCAGTACTTC.

V gene TRBV6-4 combines with J gene TRBJ1-4; D call uncertain. Germline loops: CDR1 MRHNA, CDR2 SNTAGT. V lost 2 bases and J 7 bases, leaving 14 bases between the germline ends. There are 15 residues in the CDR3. The CDR3 DNA sequence: TGTGCCAGCAGTGACCGTTACGGGGTTGGTGAAAAACTGTTTTTT. Translation: CASSDRYGVGEKLFF.

The CDR3, as DNA: TGTGCCAGCAGCTTACGGCAGGGCACAGATACGCAGTATTTT. Its translation is CASSLRQGTDTQYF. V is TRBV7-8 and J is TRBJ2-3; unclear D gene. This CDR3 is built from 14 residues. Trimming pared 2 bases from V and 1 base from J, leaving 7 bases between. Germline V CDR1 and CDR2: SGHVS, FQNEAQ.